This T cell receptor (beta chain) was recorded in a study of neurological immune-mediated disorders. Whole-study findings and limits: Phylogenetic grouping assigned the repertoires of 18 of 34 multiple sclerosis patients to a single related-CDR3 cluster, which may represent a signature.

This clonotype was recorded many times. The target antigen is unknown. The V end lost 5 bases, the J end lost 4 bases, and 15 bases lay between the germline ends. There are 14 residues in the CDR3. Germline V CDR1 and CDR2: SEHNR, FQNEAQ (reference sequence). TCRdb re-derived calls from the 5' RACE reads in MiXCR, one entry per CDR3 protein. The table includes about 120,000 distinct CDR3 sequences, about 3.4% detected once. This receptor was taken from a woman in her 30s with multiple sclerosis. The sequencing sample was made of PBMCs. This chain uses TRBV7-9 with TRBJ2-7; a possible D gene is TRBD1 (6 bases). The CDR3 is CASSGPGTLYEQYF. The DNA for the CDR3 is TGTGCCAGCAGCGGACCCGGGACACTATACGAGCAGTACTTC.